This T cell receptor (beta chain) was recovered during a study of regulatory T cells in long-lasting Graves disease. Whole-study findings and limits: Persistent Graves' disease cases displayed lower TCR diversity than newly diagnosed ones. More public clonotypes were shared by persistent patients (around 2,600) than by new patients (about 1,000).

Construction of TCR beta libraries relied on iRepertoire HTBI primers and on Arm-PCR targeting CDR3 regions. A single record per CDR3 protein comes from TCRdb applying MiXCR to the multiplex PCR reads. Of under 350,000 distinct CDR3 sequences detected, roughly a fifth appear once; the ten largest clones hold more than 55%. As for time point: persistent/refractory GD, antithyroid drugs over 5 years with positive TRAb. From RNA extracted from PBMCs, the TCR library was made. Of note for this clonotype: Its antigen is as yet unknown.

In germline, CDR1 is LGHNA, CDR2 YSLEER. The CDR3 has 16 amino acids. Germline trimming cut 4 bases from V and 3 bases from J; bases unmatched to any gene: 12. The receptor was derived from a female donor with Graves disease. Sequenced here: peripheral blood mononuclear cells (PBMCs), sampled when the disease was refractory, from a patient treated with antithyroid drugs. The chain combines TRBV4-3 with TRBJ2-7; 7 nucleotides agree with TRBD2. CDR3 loop: CASSLSWGGSSYEQYF. The DNA of the CDR3 is TGCGCCAGCAGCCTCTCCTGGGGCGGGAGCAGCTACGAGCAGTACTTC.